Described below is a single T cell receptor (beta chain) sequence and its context. The sample comes from a study of T cell responses to AZD1222 COVID-19 vaccine. The table came from immunoSEQ multiplex PCR; TCRdb's copy has only in-frame clones and leaves some out. The table lists more than 100,000 clones, roughly nine tenths of them singletons, with approximately 1.5% in the top ten. The sequence was collected from an adult in good health. The sequenced sample was peripheral blood, obtained on day 0 of AZD1222 vaccination.

The CDR3 sequence is CASSRGVSTDTQYF. For the CDR3, the DNA is TGTGCCAGTAGCCGGGGCGTAAGCACAGATACGCAGTATTTT. This chain links TRBV19 with TRBJ2-3; D is tentatively TRBD1 or TRBD2 (5 bases each). Per germline, CDR1 LNHDA and CDR2 SQIVND (reference sequence). The V end lost 6 bases, the J end lost 0 bases, and 10 bases lay between the germline ends. CDR3 size: 14 residues. The complete variable domain, with remaining parts taken from reference TRBV19 and TRBJ2-3, reads DGGITQSPKYLFRKEGQNVTLSCEQNLNHDAMYWYRQDPGQGLRLIYYSQIVNDFQKGDIAEGYSVSREKKESFPLTVTSAQKNPTAFYLCASSRGVSTDTQYFGPGTRLTVL.